This TCR beta chain was found in a study of cytomegalovirus exposure and HLA in healthy donors. Study overall: Unique TCRs numbering roughly 85 million, obtained from HLA-typed donors, made up an early data release.

Of note for this clone: Its specificity is not known.

Findings and caveats of the study: The majority of CMV-associated TCR beta chains were reported as apparently HLA-restricted in a later analysis. A previous analysis found most TCR beta V segments productive roughly 87% or roughly 30% of the time. A later analysis associated 16,951 TCR beta sequences with HLA alleles at a 0.05 false discovery rate.

PCR amplification relied on 60 Vbeta primers (plus 13 Jbeta primers). Using immunoSEQ multiplex PCR, the repertoire was profiled, and TCRdb retains in-frame clones only, with some absent. The table shows 150,000 to 200,000 clones, with roughly 85% occurring only once. The sequence came from a man between 18 and 29 years old in good health and CMV-seropositive. The specimen was PBMCs.

The CDR3 protein is CASSPDRGANQPQHF. CDR3 in DNA: TGTGCCAGCAGTCCCGACAGGGGGGCAAATCAGCCCCAGCATTTT. J is TRBJ1-5 and V is TRBV6-5; 9 bases match TRBD1. V dropped 5 bases and J dropped 4; count of bases not matched to a gene: 6. CDR3 length: 15 amino acids. CDR1 is MNHEY and CDR2 is SVGAGI in the germline V gene.